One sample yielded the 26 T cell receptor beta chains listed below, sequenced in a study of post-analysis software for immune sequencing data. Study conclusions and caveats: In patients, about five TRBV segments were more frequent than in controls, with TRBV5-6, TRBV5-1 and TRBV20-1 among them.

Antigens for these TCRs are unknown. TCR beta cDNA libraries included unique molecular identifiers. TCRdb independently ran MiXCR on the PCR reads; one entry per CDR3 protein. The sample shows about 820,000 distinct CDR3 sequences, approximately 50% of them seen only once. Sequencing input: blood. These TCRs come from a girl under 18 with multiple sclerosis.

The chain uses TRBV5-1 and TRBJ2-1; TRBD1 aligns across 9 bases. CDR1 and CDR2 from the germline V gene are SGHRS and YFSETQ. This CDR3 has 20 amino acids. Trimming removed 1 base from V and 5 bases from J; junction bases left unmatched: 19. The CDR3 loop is CASSLPLSGTGTLLDNEQFF. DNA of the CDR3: TGCGCCAGCAGCTTGCCCCTCTCGGGGACAGGGACCCTCCTAGACAATGAGCAGTTCTTC.

The CDR3 DNA follows: TGTGCCAGCAGTTTTTTCGCGGGAGAACCCTACAATGAGCAGTTCTTC. Its translation: CASSFFAGEPYNEQFF. The V gene is TRBV12-3 or TRBV12-4, the J gene TRBJ2-1, with TRBD2 matching over 7 bases. V shed 3 bases, J shed 2 bases, and the junction held 7 bases outside the gene matches. This CDR3 has 16 residues.

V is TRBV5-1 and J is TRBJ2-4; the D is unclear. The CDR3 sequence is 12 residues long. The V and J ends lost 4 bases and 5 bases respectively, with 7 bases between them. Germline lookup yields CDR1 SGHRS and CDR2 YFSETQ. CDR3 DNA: TGCGCCAGCAGCCCCTCCGAAAACATTCAGTACTTC. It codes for CASSPSENIQYF. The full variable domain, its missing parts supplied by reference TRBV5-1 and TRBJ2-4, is KAGVTQTPRYLIKTRGQQVTLSCSPISGHRSVSWYQQTPGQGLQFLFEYFSETQRNKGNFPGRFSGRQFSNSRSEMNVSTLELGDSALYLCASSPSENIQYFGAGTRLSVL.

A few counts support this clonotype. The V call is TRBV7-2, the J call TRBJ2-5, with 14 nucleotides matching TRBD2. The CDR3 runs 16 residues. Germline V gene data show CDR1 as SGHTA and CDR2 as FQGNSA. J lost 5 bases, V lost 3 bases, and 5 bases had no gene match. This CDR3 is CASSFRRLAGGETQYF. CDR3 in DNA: TGTGCCAGCAGCTTCAGACGACTAGCGGGGGGGGAGACCCAGTACTTC.

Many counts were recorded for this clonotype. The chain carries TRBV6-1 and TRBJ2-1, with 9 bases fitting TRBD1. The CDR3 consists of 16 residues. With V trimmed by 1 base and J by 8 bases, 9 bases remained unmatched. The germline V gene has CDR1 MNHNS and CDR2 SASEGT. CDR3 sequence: CASSEVPGQGEYEQFF. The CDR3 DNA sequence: TGTGCCAGCAGTGAAGTCCCGGGACAGGGTGAATATGAGCAGTTCTTC.

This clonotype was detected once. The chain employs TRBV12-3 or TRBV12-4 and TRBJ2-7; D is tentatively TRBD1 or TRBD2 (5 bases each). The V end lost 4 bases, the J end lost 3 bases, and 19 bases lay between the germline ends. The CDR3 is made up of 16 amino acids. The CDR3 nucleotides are TGTGCCAGCAGTTCTGACCGGGACCGAGGACGCTACGAGCAGTACTTC. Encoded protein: CASSSDRDRGRYEQYF.

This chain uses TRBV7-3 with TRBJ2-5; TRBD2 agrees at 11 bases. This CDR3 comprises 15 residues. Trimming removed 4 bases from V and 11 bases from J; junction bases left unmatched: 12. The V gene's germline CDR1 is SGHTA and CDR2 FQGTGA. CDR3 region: CASSSRLAGIDEQYF. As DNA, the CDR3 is TGTGCCAGCAGCTCTCGACTAGCGGGAATCGATGAGCAGTACTTC.

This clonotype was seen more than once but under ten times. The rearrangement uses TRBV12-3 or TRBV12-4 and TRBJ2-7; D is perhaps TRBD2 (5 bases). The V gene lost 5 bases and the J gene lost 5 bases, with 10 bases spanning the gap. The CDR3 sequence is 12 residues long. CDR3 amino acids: CASSPFGNEQYF. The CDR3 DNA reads TGTGCCAGCAGTCCTTTCGGGAACGAGCAGTACTTC.

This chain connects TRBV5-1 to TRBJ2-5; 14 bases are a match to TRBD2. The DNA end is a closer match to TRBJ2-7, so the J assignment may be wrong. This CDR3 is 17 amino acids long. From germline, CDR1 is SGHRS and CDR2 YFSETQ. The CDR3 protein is CASSPLGGTSGGYEQYF. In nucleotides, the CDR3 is TGCGCCAGCAGCCCCCTAGGGGGGACTAGCGGGGGCTACGAGCAGTACTTC.

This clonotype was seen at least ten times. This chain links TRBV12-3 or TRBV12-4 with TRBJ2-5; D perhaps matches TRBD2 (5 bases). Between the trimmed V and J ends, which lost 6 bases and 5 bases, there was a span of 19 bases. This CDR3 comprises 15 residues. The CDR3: CASSSPAGLGETQYF. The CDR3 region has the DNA TGTGCCAGCAGCTCCCCCGCAGGACTCGGCGAGACCCAGTACTTC.

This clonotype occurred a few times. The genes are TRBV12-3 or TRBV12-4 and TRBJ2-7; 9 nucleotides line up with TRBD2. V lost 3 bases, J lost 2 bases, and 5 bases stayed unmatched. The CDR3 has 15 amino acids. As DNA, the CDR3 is TGTGCCAGCAGTTTTATTGGCGGGGGGGCCTACGAGCAGTACTTC. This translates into CASSFIGGGAYEQYF.

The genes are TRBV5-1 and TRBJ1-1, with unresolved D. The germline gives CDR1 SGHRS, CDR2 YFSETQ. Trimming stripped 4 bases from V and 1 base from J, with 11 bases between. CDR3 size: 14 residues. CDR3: CASSLMGSNTEAFF. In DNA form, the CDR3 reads TGCGCCAGCAGCCTCATGGGATCGAACACTGAAGCTTTCTTT.

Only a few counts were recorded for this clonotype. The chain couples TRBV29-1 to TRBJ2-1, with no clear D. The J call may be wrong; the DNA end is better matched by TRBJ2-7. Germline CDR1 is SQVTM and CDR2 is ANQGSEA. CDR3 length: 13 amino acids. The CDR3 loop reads CSVGSRSYNEQYF. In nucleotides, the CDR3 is TGCAGCGTTGGAAGCCGTTCCTACAATGAGCAGTACTTC.

CDR3: CSVPGTGTGQPQHF. The CDR3 coding sequence is TGCAGCGTCCCCGGGACAGGGACAGGGCAGCCCCAGCATTTT. The chain joins TRBV29-1 to TRBJ1-5; 9 bases align to TRBD1. This CDR3 comprises 14 residues. Germline V lookup: CDR1 SQVTM, CDR2 ANQGSEA. Trimming removed 6 bases from V and 7 bases from J; junction bases left unmatched: 10.

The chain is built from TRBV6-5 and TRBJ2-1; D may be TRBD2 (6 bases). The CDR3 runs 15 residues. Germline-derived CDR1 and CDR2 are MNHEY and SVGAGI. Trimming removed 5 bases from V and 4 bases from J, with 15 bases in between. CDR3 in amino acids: CASSSRGTMYNEQFF. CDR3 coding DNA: TGTGCCAGCAGTAGTCGGGGGACGATGTACAATGAGCAGTTCTTC.

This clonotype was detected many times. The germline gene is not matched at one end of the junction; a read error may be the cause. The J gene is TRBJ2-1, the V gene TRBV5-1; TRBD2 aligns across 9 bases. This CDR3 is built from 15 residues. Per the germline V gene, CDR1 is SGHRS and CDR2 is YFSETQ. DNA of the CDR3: TGTGCCAGCAGCCCCGGACTAGCGTCCTACAATGAGCAGTTCTTC. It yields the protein CASSPGLASYNEQFF.

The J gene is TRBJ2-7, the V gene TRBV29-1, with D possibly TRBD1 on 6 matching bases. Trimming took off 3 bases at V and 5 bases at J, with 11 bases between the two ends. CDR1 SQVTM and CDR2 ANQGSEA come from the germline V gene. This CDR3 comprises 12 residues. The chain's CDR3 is CSVESGADEQYF. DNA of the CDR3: TGCAGCGTTGAGTCAGGGGCCGACGAGCAGTACTTC.

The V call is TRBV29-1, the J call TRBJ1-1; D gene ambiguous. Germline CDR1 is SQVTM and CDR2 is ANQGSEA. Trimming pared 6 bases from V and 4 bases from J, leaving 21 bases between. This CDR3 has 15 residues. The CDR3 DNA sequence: TGCAGCGTCCTTCTATCGGCTACGAAGGGCACTGAAGCTTTCTTT. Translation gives CSVLLSATKGTEAFF.

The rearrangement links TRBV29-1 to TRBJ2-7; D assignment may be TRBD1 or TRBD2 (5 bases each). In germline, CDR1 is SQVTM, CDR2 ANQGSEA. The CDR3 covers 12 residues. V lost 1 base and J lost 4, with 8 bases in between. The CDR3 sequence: CSVEVEGYEQYF. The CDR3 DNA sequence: TGCAGCGTTGAAGTCGAGGGGTACGAGCAGTACTTC.

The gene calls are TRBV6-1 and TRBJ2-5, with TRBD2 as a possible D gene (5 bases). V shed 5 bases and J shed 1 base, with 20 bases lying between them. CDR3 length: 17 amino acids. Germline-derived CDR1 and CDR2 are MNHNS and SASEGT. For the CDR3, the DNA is TGTGCCAGCAGTAGCCCCCGGGTCCGGGGATTCCAAGAGACCCAGTACTTC. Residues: CASSSPRVRGFQETQYF.

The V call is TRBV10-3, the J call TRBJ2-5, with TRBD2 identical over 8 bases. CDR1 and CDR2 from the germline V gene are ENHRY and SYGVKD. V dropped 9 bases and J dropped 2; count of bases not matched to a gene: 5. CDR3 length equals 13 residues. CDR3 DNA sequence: TGTGCCATACGGACTAGCTTACAAGAGACCCAGTACTTC. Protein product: CAIRTSLQETQYF.

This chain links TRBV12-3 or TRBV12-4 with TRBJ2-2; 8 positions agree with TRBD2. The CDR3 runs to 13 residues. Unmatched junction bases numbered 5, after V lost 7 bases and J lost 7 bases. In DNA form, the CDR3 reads TGTGCCAGCATTCCGGGGGGGGACGGGGAGCTGTTTTTT. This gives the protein CASIPGGDGELFF.

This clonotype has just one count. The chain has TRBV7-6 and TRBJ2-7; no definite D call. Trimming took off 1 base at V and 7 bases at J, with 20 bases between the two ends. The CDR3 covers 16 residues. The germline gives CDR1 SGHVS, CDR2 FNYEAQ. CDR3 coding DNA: TGTGCCAGCAGCTTAGAACCGGGTCGGACCCTTGGGGAGCAGTACTTC. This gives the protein CASSLEPGRTLGEQYF.

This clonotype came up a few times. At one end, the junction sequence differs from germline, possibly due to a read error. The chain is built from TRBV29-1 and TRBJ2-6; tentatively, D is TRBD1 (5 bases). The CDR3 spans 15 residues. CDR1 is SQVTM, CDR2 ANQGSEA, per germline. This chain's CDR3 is CSVEVQGSGANVLTF. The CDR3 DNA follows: TGCAGCGTCGAAGTGCAGGGCTCTGGGGCCAACGTCCTGACTTTC. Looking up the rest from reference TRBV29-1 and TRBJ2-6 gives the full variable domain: SAVISQKPSRDICQRGTSLTIQCQVDSQVTMMFWYRQQPGQSLTLIATANQGSEATYESGFVIDKFPISRPNLTFSTLTVSNMSPEDSSIYLCSVEVQGSGANVLTFGAGSRLTVL.

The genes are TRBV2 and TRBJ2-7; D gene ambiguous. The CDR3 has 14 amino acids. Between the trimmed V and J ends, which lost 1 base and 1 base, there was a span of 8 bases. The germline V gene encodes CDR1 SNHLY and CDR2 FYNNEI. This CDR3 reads CASSEGAGSYEQYF. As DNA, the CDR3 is TGTGCCAGCAGTGAAGGGGCCGGATCCTACGAGCAGTACTTC.

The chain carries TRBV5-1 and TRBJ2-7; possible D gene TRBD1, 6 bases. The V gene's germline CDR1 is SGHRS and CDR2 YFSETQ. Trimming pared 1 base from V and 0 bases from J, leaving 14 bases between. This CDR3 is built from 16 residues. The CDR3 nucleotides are TGCGCCAGCAGCTTGACAGGGTATACTCCCTCCTACGAGCAGTACTTC. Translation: CASSLTGYTPSYEQYF.